The 31 T cell receptor beta chains presented below share a single source sample, sequenced in a study of T-cell reconstitution after alpha-beta-depleted transplantation in children. Preparation of the TCRbeta library was carried out with unique molecular identifiers. TCRdb re-derived calls from the PCR reads in MiXCR, one entry per CDR3 protein. This table holds 450,000 to 600,000 distinct CDR3 sequences, roughly a tenth found once. The sample consisted of PBMCs, taken before TCRalphabeta/CD19-depleted stem cell transplant. These TCRs come from a child aged 2 to 10 with inherited bone marrow failure, due to receive a stem cell transplant.

This clonotype was counted many times. The V gene is TRBV7-9, the J gene TRBJ2-1; tentatively, D is TRBD1 or TRBD2 (5 bases each). The V and J ends lost 3 bases and 8 bases respectively, with 11 bases between them. This CDR3 has 13 amino acids. Germline CDR1 and CDR2: SEHNR and FQNEAQ (reference sequence). The CDR3 sequence: CASSLPGRDEQFF. The DNA of the CDR3 is TGTGCCAGCAGCTTGCCAGGGCGGGATGAGCAGTTCTTC.

This clonotype was counted many times. This rearrangement joins TRBV15 to TRBJ1-2, with D maybe TRBD1 (5 bases). CDR3 size: 14 residues. The V gene lost 1 base and the J gene lost 8 bases, with 14 bases spanning the gap. CDR1 is LNHNV, CDR2 YYDKDF, per germline (reference sequence). CDR3 DNA: TGTGCCACCAGCAGAGCCCAGGGTGGGTTCGGCTACACCTTC. The encoded protein is CATSRAQGGFGYTF.

With respect to this clonotype: Given a much more abundant clone one base away, this may be a read error. This chain uses TRBV5-5 with TRBJ1-1; 11 bases line up with TRBD1. Germline V gives CDR1 SGHKS, CDR2 YYEKEE (reference sequence). The CDR3 is made up of 16 amino acids. The CDR3 DNA is TGTGCCAGCAGCTTGGCGGGGGACAGGGGGAACGCTGAAGCTTTCTTT. Its protein is CASSLAGDRGNAEAFF. Combining the CDR3 with reference TRBV5-5 and TRBJ1-1 gives the whole variable domain DAGVTQSPTHLIKTRGQQVTLRCSPISGHKSVSWYQQVLGQGPQFIFQYYEKEERGRGNFPDRFSARQFPNYSSELNVNALLLGDSALYLCASSLAGDRGNAEAFFGQGTRLTVV.

Many counts were recorded for this clonotype. The chain recombines TRBV27 with TRBJ2-7, with 15 positions matching TRBD2. CDR1 is MNHEY, CDR2 SMNVEV, per germline (reference sequence). The CDR3 runs to 15 residues. J gave up 6 bases and V 5 bases, and 5 bases lay outside the gene matches. The CDR3 here is CASSPRTSGRGEQYF. The CDR3, as DNA: TGTGCCAGCAGTCCTCGGACTAGCGGGAGGGGCGAGCAGTACTTC.

This clonotype was counted many times. CDR3 nucleotide sequence: TGCGCCAGCAGCCAAGAAAGGGGCCTGGCGGATACGCAGTATTTT. This codes for CASSQERGLADTQYF. The chain couples TRBV4-3 to TRBJ2-3; tentative D call: TRBD1 (5 bases). Trimming removed 0 bases from V and 6 bases from J, with 13 bases in between. Per the germline V gene, CDR1 is LGHNA and CDR2 is YSLEER. The CDR3 spans 15 residues.

The chain carries TRBV4-3 and TRBJ2-5; 16 nucleotides line up with TRBD2. This CDR3 has 19 residues. Germline CDR1 LGHNA, CDR2 YSLEER. J gave up 4 bases and V 0 bases, and 8 bases lay outside the gene matches. CDR3 sequence: CASSQEDGTSGRAGETQYF. Written as DNA, the CDR3 is TGCGCCAGCAGCCAAGAAGATGGGACTAGCGGGAGGGCCGGAGAGACCCAGTACTTC.

This clonotype was counted at least ten times. This chain connects TRBV10-3 to TRBJ1-3; 7 positions match TRBD1. CDR3 length: 15 amino acids. Per the germline V gene, CDR1 is ENHRY and CDR2 is SYGVKD. Trimming took 10 bases from V and 0 from J; bases not matched to a gene: 9. The DNA of the CDR3 is TGTGCCACCGGGGGACAGCAAAACTCTGGAAACACCATATATTTT. Protein sequence: CATGGQQNSGNTIYF.

This clonotype was detected only a few times. This sequence joins TRBV25-1 and TRBJ2-2; D remains ambiguous. The ends were cut back, 6 bases at V and 2 bases at J, with 13 bases in the middle. CDR1 is MGHDK, CDR2 SYGVNS, per germline. This CDR3 spans 15 amino acids. The CDR3: CASSPVQANTGELFF. CDR3 nucleotides: TGTGCCAGCAGCCCCGTCCAGGCAAACACCGGGGAGCTGTTTTTT.

This clonotype has ten or more counts. V usage is TRBV10-3 and J usage is TRBJ2-5; TRBD1 is a possible D gene (5 bases). V was trimmed by 4 bases and J by 1 base, leaving 7 bases between them. The CDR3 totals 13 residues. The germline CDR1 and CDR2 sequences are ENHRY and SYGVKD. In DNA, the CDR3 is TGTGCCATCAGTGGAGACAGCCAAGAGACCCAGTACTTC. This codes for CAISGDSQETQYF.

The chain uses TRBV11-3 and TRBJ2-7, with 13 bases lining up with TRBD2. CDR1 is SGHNT and CDR2 is YENEEA in the germline V gene. Trimming took 1 base from V and 2 from J; bases not matched to a gene: 5. This CDR3 spans 17 amino acids. The CDR3 coding sequence is TGTGCCAGCAGCTTAGGTGGAGGACTAGCGGGAGCCTACGAGCAGTACTTC. Its protein product is CASSLGGGLAGAYEQYF.

This clonotype was seen a handful of times. CDR3 amino acids: CAWTGAGEPYEQYF. For the CDR3, the DNA is TGTGCCTGGACGGGAGCGGGAGAGCCCTACGAGCAGTACTTC. The chain uses TRBV30 and TRBJ2-7; 8 nucleotides agree with TRBD2. With V trimmed by 4 bases and J by 2 bases, 7 bases remained unmatched. Germline lookup yields CDR1 GTSNPN and CDR2 SVGIG (reference sequence). This CDR3 has 14 residues.

This clonotype was counted between two and nine times. V is TRBV7-9 and J is TRBJ1-1; D call uncertain. The CDR3 has 15 residues. V lost 5 bases and J 0 bases, leaving 13 bases between the germline ends. Per germline, CDR1 SEHNR and CDR2 FQNEAQ (reference sequence). This CDR3 reads CASSPSEQMNTEAFF. The CDR3 DNA is TGTGCCAGCAGCCCCTCGGAGCAGATGAACACTGAAGCTTTCTTT.

This clonotype was counted at least ten times. The chain carries TRBV6-2 or TRBV6-3 and TRBJ2-2; no reliable D call. Germline values: CDR1 MNHEY, CDR2 SVGEGT. This CDR3 has 14 residues. Trimming took off 7 bases at V and 0 bases at J, with 9 bases between the two ends. In nucleotides, the CDR3 is TGTGCCAGCACGGCAGGTTCGAACACCGGGGAGCTGTTTTTT. This encodes CASTAGSNTGELFF.

This clonotype was counted at least ten times. This chain links TRBV10-3 with TRBJ2-3; D might be TRBD2 (6 bases). Germline V gene lookup returns CDR1 ENHRY and CDR2 SYGVKD. The CDR3 loop spans 17 amino acids. V lost 2 bases and J lost 5, with 20 bases in between. This CDR3 reads CAISEDREPYSGDTQYF. The CDR3 nucleotides read TGTGCCATCAGTGAGGACCGGGAGCCGTATAGCGGAGATACGCAGTATTTT.

This clonotype was picked up many times. The rearrangement joins TRBV7-9 to TRBJ1-3, with D perhaps TRBD1 (5 bases). Germline CDR1 and CDR2: SEHNR and FQNEAQ (reference sequence). CDR3 size: 16 residues. V dropped 3 bases and J dropped 0 bases, with 12 bases sitting between them. Here the CDR3 reads CASSFGQGSSGNTIYF. In DNA, the CDR3 is TGTGCCAGCAGCTTTGGGCAGGGAAGCTCTGGAAACACCATATATTTT.

This clonotype was seen repeatedly, ten times or more. CDR3: CSALVNGELFF. The DNA of the CDR3 is TGCAGCGCGTTGGTGAACGGGGAGCTGTTTTTT. This chain connects TRBV29-1 to TRBJ2-2; D gene unclear. CDR1 SQVTM and CDR2 ANQGSEA come from the germline V gene. The CDR3 is made up of 11 amino acids. Trimming took off 7 bases at V and 7 bases at J, with 10 bases between the two ends.

The chain combines TRBV20-1 with TRBJ2-7; 11 bases line up with TRBD1. Germline-derived CDR1 and CDR2 are DFQATT and SNEGSKA (reference sequence). V trimming: 3 bases; J trimming: 3 bases; junction bases outside the gene matches: 4. The CDR3 has 14 amino acids. The chain's CDR3 is CSARTGTGGYEQYF. DNA of the CDR3: TGCAGTGCTAGGACCGGGACAGGGGGCTACGAGCAGTACTTC.

This clonotype was detected many times. The CDR3 here is CAWRAGTGAYNSPLHF. In nucleotides, the CDR3 is TGTGCCTGGAGAGCCGGGACAGGGGCCTATAATTCACCCCTCCACTTT. The chain employs TRBV30 and TRBJ1-6, with 10 bases that match TRBD1. Germline lookup yields CDR1 GTSNPN and CDR2 SVGIG (reference sequence). The CDR3 loop spans 16 amino acids. Trimming at V came to 3 bases and at J to 2 bases, leaving 4 bases not matched to a gene.

The gene calls are TRBV30 and TRBJ1-2, with D perhaps TRBD1 (5 bases). The CDR3 sequence is 14 residues long. V was trimmed by 2 bases and J by 7 bases, leaving 17 bases between them. The germline V gene encodes CDR1 GTSNPN and CDR2 SVGIG (reference sequence). The CDR3, as DNA: TGTGCCTGGAGTCTCGGGATCCTGAGGGGTGGCTACACCTTC. This codes for CAWSLGILRGGYTF.

This clonotype was seen at least ten times. The chain's CDR3 is CASSYNRGLNSPLHF. CDR3 in DNA: TGCGCCAGCAGCTACAACAGGGGGCTAAATTCACCCCTCCACTTT. The rearrangement joins TRBV5-1 to TRBJ1-6; the match to TRBD1 covers 9 bases. V shed 3 bases, J shed 7 bases, and the junction held 5 bases outside the gene matches. The length of the CDR3 is 15 residues. Per the germline V gene, CDR1 is SGHRS and CDR2 is YFSETQ. Combining the CDR3 with reference TRBV5-1 and TRBJ1-6 gives the whole variable domain KAGVTQTPRYLIKTRGQQVTLSCSPISGHRSVSWYQQTPGQGLQFLFEYFSETQRNKGNFPGRFSGRQFSNSRSEMNVSTLELGDSALYLCASSYNRGLNSPLHFGNGTRLTVT.

This clonotype was picked up a small number of times. CDR3 nucleotide sequence: TGTGCCAGCAGCTTAGGGACAGGAGATAGCAATCAGCCCCAGCATTTT. Amino acids: CASSLGTGDSNQPQHF. The chain has TRBV7-9 and TRBJ1-5; 7 bases align to TRBD1. Germline CDR1 is SEHNR and CDR2 is FQNEAQ (reference sequence). V dropped 1 base and J dropped 0; count of bases not matched to a gene: 3. The CDR3 is 16 residues long. Supplemented by reference TRBV7-9 and TRBJ1-5, the full variable domain reads DTGVSQNPRHKITKRGQNVTFRCDPISEHNRLYWYRQTLGQGPEFLTYFQNEAQLEKSRLLSDRFSAERPKGSFSTLEIQRTEQGDSAMYLCASSLGTGDSNQPQHFGDGTRLSIL.

This clonotype has ten or more counts. V is TRBV7-2 and J is TRBJ2-7; 7 bases map to TRBD1. Germline V lookup: CDR1 SGHTA, CDR2 FQGNSA. The CDR3 is 15 amino acids. Trimming took 2 bases from V and 6 from J; bases not matched to a gene: 10. The DNA for the CDR3 is TGTGCCAGCAGCTTAAAAGTGACAGGGAGTGGCGAGCAGTACTTC. It specifies CASSLKVTGSGEQYF.

The table lists this clonotype with many counts. The rearrangement uses TRBV4-3 and TRBJ1-5, with a possible D match to TRBD1 (5 bases). CDR1 and CDR2 from the germline V gene are LGHNA and YSLEER. The ends were cut back, 4 bases at V and 6 bases at J, with 16 bases in the middle. The CDR3 is 15 residues long. This CDR3 reads CASSRGPSTGQPQHF. CDR3 bases: TGCGCCAGCAGCCGGGGCCCCTCCACTGGTCAGCCCCAGCATTTT.

The table lists this clonotype with many counts. This chain links TRBV4-3 with TRBJ2-1; 11 bases map to TRBD2. CDR3 size: 17 residues. CDR1 and CDR2 from the germline V gene are LGHNA and YSLEER. With V trimmed by 2 bases and J by 5 bases, 8 bases remained unmatched. This CDR3 is CASSQKPGLAAHNEQFF. CDR3 DNA sequence: TGCGCCAGCAGCCAAAAGCCGGGACTAGCGGCCCACAATGAGCAGTTCTTC.

The chain has TRBV7-2 and TRBJ2-2, with D perhaps assigned TRBD1 or TRBD2 (5 bases each). Trimming removed 2 bases at V and 4 bases at J, with 11 bases between. Per germline, CDR1 SGHTA and CDR2 FQGNSA. The CDR3 spans 15 residues. The CDR3 nucleotides read TGTGCCAGCAGCTTACAGGCGAGGGGCACCGGGGAGCTGTTTTTT. This gives the protein CASSLQARGTGELFF.

This clonotype was observed at least ten times. This sequence joins TRBV4-1 and TRBJ2-3, with 8 nucleotides matching TRBD2. This CDR3 contains 16 residues. With 0 bases clipped from V and 1 base from J, the junction kept 3 bases outside the gene matches. Looked up from germline, CDR1 is MGHRA and CDR2 is YSYEKL. The CDR3 spells CASSQDVREGTDTQYF. The CDR3 region has the DNA TGCGCCAGCAGCCAAGACGTGCGGGAGGGCACAGATACGCAGTATTTT.

In its sample, this clonotype was seen many times. The chain employs TRBV5-1 and TRBJ1-4; 10 bases are a match to TRBD1. The CDR3 has 15 amino acids. Germline V gives CDR1 SGHRS, CDR2 YFSETQ. V trimming: 3 bases; J trimming: 3 bases; junction bases outside the gene matches: 2. The CDR3 region is CASSWGTGANEKLFF. CDR3 nucleotides: TGCGCCAGCAGCTGGGGGACAGGGGCTAATGAAAAACTGTTTTTT.

The V and J genes are TRBV24-1 and TRBJ2-1, with D possibly matching TRBD2 (6 bases). The CDR3 consists of 14 residues. The germline CDR1 and CDR2 sequences are KGHDR and SFDVKD. Trimming stripped 7 bases from V and 3 bases from J, with 12 bases between. The DNA of the CDR3 is TGTGCCACCAGCAAACGGGACTTCTACAATGAGCAGTTCTTC. Translation gives CATSKRDFYNEQFF.

This rearrangement joins TRBV5-6 to TRBJ2-5; 7 bases fit TRBD2. The CDR3 runs to 16 residues. Germline V CDR1 and CDR2: SGHDT, YYEEEE. With V trimmed by 4 bases and J by 4 bases, 13 bases remained unmatched. The CDR3 spells CASSNERGAGVETQYF. The CDR3 nucleotides are TGTGCCAGCAGCAACGAGCGGGGCGCAGGTGTAGAGACCCAGTACTTC.

This clonotype was counted ten times or more. The chain links TRBV20-1 to TRBJ2-2; tentatively, D is TRBD2 (6 bases). V was clipped by 3 bases and J by 6 bases, with 11 bases between them. This CDR3 is 13 amino acids long. In germline, CDR1 is DFQATT, CDR2 SNEGSKA (reference sequence). The CDR3 spells CSASTTGAGELFF. CDR3 nucleotides: TGCAGTGCTAGCACTACGGGAGCCGGGGAGCTGTTTTTT.

Many counts were recorded for this clonotype. The CDR3 nucleotides are TGTGCCAGCAGCTTAGGGCAGGGGAGTCAGCCCCAGCATTTT. It encodes CASSLGQGSQPQHF. The V gene is TRBV7-6, the J gene TRBJ1-5, with D possibly being TRBD1 (6 bases). V lost 1 base to trimming and J lost 6 bases, with 10 bases between them. CDR1 SGHVS and CDR2 FNYEAQ come from the germline V gene. The CDR3 covers 14 residues.